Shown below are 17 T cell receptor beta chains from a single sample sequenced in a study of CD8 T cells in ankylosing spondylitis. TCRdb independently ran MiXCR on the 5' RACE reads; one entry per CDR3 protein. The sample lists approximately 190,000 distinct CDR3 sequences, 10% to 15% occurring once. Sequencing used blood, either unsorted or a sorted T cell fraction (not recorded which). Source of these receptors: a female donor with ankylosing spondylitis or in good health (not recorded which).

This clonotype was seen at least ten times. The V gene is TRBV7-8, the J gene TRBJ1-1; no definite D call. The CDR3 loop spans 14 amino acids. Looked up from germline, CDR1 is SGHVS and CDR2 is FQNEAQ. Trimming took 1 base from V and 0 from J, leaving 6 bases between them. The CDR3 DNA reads TGTGCCAGCAGCTTAGTTTCACTGAACACTGAAGCTTTCTTT. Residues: CASSLVSLNTEAFF. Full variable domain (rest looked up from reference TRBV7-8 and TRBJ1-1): GAGVSQSPRYKVAKRGQDVALRCDPISGHVSLFWYQQALGQGPEFLTYFQNEAQLDKSGLPSDRFFAERPEGSVSTLKIQRTQQEDSAVYLCASSLVSLNTEAFFGQGTRLTVV.

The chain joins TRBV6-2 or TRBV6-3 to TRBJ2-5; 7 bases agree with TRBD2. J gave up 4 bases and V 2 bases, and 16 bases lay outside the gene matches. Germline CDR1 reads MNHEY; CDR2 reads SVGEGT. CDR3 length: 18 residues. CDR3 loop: CASSYERNSGVWRETQYF. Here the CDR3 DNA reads TGTGCCAGCAGTTACGAGAGAAACAGCGGGGTCTGGAGAGAGACCCAGTACTTC.

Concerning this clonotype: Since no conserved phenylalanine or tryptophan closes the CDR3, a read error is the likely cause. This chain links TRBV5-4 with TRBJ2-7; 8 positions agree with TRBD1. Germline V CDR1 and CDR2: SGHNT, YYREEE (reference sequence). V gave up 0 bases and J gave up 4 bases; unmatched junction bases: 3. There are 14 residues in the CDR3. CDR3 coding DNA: TGTGCCAGCAGCTTGGGGACAGGGTTATACGAGCAGTACATC. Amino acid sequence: CASSLGTGLYEQYI.

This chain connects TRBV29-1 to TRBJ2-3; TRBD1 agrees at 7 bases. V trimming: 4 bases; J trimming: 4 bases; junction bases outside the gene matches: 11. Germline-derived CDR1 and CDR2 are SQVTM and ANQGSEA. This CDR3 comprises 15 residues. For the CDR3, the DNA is TGCAGCGTTGCCGGGACAGCGGACCGACCAGATACGCAGTATTTT. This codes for CSVAGTADRPDTQYF.

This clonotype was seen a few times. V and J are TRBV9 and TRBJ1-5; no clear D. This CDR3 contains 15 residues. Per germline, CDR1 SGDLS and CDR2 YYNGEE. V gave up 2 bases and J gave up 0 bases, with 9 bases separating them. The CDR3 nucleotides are TGTGCCAGCAGCGTGGGAGGAGATAGCAATCAGCCCCAGCATTTT. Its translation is CASSVGGDSNQPQHF.

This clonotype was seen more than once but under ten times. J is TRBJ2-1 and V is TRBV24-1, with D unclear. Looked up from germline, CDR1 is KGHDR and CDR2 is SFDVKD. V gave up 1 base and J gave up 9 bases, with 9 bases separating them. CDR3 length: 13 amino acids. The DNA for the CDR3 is TGTGCCACCAGTGATTTCAGGCGCAGTGAGCAGTTCTTC. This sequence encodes CATSDFRRSEQFF.

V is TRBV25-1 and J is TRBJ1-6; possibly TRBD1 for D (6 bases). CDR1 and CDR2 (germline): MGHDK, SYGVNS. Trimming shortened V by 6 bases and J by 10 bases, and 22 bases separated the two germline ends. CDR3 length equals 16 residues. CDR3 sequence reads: CASRSPDSGGHSPLHF. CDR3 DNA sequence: TGTGCCAGCAGGAGCCCTGATAGCGGGGGGCACTCACCCCTCCACTTT. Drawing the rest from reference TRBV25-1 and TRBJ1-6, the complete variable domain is EADIYQTPRYLVIGTGKKITLECSQTMGHDKMYWYQQDPGMELHLIHYSYGVNSTEKGDLSSESTVSRIRTEHFPLTLESARPSHTSQYLCASRSPDSGGHSPLHFGNGTRLTVT.

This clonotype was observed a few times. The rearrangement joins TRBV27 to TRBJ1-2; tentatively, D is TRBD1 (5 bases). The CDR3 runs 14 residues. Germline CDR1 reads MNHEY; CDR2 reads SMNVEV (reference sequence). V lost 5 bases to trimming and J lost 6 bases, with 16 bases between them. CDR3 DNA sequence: TGTGCCAGCAGTATCGGGGGACCCCCTGATGGCTACACCTTC. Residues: CASSIGGPPDGYTF.

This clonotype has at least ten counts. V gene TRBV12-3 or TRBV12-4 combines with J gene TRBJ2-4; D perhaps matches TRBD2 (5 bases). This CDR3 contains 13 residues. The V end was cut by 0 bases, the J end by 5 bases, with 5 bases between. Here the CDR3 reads CASSLAGENIQYF. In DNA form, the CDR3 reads TGTGCCAGCAGTTTAGCGGGAGAAAACATTCAGTACTTC.

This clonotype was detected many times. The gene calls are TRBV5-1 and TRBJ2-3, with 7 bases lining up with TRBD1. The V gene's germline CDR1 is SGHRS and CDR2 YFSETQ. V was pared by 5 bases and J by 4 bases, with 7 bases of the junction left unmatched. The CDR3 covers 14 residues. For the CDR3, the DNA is TGCGCCAGCAGACTGACAGGGTATGCAGATACGCAGTATTTT. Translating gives CASRLTGYADTQYF.

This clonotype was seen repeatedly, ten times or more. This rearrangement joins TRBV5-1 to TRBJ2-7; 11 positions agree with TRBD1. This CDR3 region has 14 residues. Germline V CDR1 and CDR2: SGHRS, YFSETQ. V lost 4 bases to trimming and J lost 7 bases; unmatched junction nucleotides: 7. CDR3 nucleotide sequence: TGCGCCAGCAGCATCGGGACAGGGGGTATGGAGCAGTACTTC. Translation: CASSIGTGGMEQYF.

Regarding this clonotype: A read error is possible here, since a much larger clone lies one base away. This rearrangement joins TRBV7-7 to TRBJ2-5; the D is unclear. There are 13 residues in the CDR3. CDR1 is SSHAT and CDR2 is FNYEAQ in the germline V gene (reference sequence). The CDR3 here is CVSSLRAQETQYF. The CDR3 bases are TGTGTTAGCAGCTTAAGAGCTCAAGAGACCCAGTACTTC.

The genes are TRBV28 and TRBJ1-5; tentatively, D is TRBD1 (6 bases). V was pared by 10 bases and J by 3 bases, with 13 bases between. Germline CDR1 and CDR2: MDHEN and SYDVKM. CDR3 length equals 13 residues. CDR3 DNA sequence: TGTGCCATGGGCCAGGGGCTCAATCAGCCCCAGCATTTT. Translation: CAMGQGLNQPQHF.

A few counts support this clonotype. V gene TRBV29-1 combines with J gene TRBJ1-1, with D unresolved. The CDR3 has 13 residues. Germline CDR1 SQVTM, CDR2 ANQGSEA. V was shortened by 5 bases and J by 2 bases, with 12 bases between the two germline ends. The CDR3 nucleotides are TGCAGCGTTAGAACAGACCTAAACACTGAAGCTTTCTTT. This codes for CSVRTDLNTEAFF.

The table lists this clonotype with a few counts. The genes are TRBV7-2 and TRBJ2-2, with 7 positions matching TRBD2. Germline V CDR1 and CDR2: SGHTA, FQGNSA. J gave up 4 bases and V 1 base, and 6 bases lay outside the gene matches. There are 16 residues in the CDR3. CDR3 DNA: TGTGCCAGCAGCTTAGACGGCGGGAGTGGCACCGGGGAGCTGTTTTTT. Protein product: CASSLDGGSGTGELFF.

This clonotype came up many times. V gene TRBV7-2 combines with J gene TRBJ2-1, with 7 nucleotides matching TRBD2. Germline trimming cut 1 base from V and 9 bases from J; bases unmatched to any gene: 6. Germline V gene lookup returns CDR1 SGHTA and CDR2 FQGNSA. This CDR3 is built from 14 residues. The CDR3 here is CASSLGTAGSEQFF. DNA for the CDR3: TGTGCCAGCAGCTTAGGTACAGCGGGATCTGAGCAGTTCTTC.

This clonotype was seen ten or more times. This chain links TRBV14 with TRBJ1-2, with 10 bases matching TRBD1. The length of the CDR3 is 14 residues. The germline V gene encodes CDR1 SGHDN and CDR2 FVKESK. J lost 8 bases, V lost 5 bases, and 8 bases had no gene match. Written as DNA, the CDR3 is TGTGCCAGCAGCGCGGGACAGGGGTTTGGCGGCTACACCTTC. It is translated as CASSAGQGFGGYTF. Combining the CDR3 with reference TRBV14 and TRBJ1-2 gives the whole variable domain EAGVTQFPSHSVIEKGQTVTLRCDPISGHDNLYWYRRVMGKEIKFLLHFVKESKQDESGMPNNRFLAERTGGTYSTLKVQPAELEDSGVYFCASSAGQGFGGYTFGSGTRLTVV.